This TCR beta chain was recorded in a study of blood T cell repertoires in COVID-19. Looked up from germline, CDR1 is SGHRS and CDR2 is YFSETQ. The V gene end was trimmed by 8 bases and the J gene end by 7 bases; junction bases not matched to a gene: 10. This CDR3 has 15 residues. Sequencing was performed with immunoSEQ multiplex PCR; in TCRdb, only in-frame clones are kept and a portion is missing. Of over 200,000 clones listed, about 93% are singletons. The sample consisted of peripheral blood. This TCR was sampled from a man between 60 and 70 years old with COVID-19, enrolled during active disease. V gene TRBV5-1 combines with J gene TRBJ2-1; 12 bases align to TRBD2. CDR3 amino acids: CASTTSGGPENEQFF. The CDR3 bases are TGCGCCAGTACTACTAGCGGGGGGCCGGAAAATGAGCAGTTCTTC.